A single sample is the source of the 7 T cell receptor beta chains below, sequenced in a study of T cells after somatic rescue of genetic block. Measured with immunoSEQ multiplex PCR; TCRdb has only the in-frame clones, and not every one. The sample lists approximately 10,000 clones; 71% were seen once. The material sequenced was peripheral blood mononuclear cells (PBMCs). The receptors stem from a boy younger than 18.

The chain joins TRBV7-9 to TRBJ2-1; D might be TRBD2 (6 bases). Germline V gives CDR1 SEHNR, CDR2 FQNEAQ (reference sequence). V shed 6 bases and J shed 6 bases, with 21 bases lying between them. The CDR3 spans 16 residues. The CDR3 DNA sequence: TGTGCCAGCAGGAGAGATTCCTGGGGGAGGTTCAATGAGCAGTTCTTC. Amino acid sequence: CASRRDSWGRFNEQFF.

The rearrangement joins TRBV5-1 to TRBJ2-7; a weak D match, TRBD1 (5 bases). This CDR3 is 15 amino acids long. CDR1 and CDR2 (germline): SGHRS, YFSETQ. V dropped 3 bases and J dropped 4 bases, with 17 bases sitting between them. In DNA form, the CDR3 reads TGCGCCAGCAGCTCCATAGGGGAACCGCTATACGAGCAGTACTTC. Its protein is CASSSIGEPLYEQYF.

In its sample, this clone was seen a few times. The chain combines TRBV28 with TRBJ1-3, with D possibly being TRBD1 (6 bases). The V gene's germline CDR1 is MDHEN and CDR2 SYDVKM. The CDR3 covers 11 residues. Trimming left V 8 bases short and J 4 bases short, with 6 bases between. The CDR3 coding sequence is TGTGCCAGCGGACAGGGAAACACCATATATTTT. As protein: CASGQGNTIYF.

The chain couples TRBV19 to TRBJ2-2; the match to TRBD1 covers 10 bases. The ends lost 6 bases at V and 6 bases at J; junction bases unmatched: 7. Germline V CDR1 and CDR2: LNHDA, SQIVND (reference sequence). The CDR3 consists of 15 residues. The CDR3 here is CASRRQGAQAGELFF. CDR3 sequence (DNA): TGTGCCAGTAGGAGACAGGGGGCGCAGGCCGGGGAGCTGTTTTTT. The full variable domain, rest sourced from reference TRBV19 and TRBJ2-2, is DGGITQSPKYLFRKEGQNVTLSCEQNLNHDAMYWYRQDPGQGLRLIYYSQIVNDFQKGDIAEGYSVSREKKESFPLTVTSAQKNPTAFYLCASRRQGAQAGELFFGEGSRLTVL.

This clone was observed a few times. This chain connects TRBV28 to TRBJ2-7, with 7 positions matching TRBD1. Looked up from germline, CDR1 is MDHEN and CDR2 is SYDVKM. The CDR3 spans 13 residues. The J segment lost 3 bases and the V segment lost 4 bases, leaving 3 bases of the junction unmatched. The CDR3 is CASSSTGDYEQYF. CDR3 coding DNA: TGTGCCAGCAGTTCCACAGGGGACTACGAGCAGTACTTC.

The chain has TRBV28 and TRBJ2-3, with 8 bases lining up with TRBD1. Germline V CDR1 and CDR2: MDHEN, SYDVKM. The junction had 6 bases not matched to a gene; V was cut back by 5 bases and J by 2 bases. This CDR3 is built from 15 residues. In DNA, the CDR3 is TGTGCCAGCAGTCCCCGACAGGGGTTCACAGATACGCAGTATTTT. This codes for CASSPRQGFTDTQYF.

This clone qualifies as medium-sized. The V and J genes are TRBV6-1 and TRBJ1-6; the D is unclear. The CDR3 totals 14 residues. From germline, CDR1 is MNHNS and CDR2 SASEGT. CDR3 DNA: TGTGCGGGAGGTAATACCCGGGCCTCTTCACCCCTCCACTTT. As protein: CAGGNTRASSPLHF.